The T cell receptor beta chain under discussion was sequenced for a study of blood T cell repertoires in COVID-19. The wider study: Sources were T cells, B-cell-depleted T cells, or PBMCs; the material itself was cDNA or gDNA.

Study processing details: Nucleated cell number was recorded as an estimate derived from reference gene primer amplification. Clones were sequenced by immunoSEQ multiplex PCR, and TCRdb holds only the in-frame ones, with some missing. The DNA gave D and trimming, while V, J and clone size come from that table. This table holds 120,000 to 150,000 clones, roughly 83% found once. The CDR3 is 17 residues long. CDR1 and CDR2 from the germline V gene are LNHNV and YYDKDF (reference sequence). V lost 5 bases and J lost 2, with 19 bases in between. Everyone who took part was roughly 18 to 90 years old, and they came from about 23 US areas.

This TCR was recovered from a man aged 35 to 55 with acute COVID-19. What was sequenced was PBMCs or T cells enriched from blood (not recorded which). The V and J genes are TRBV15 and TRBJ2-1; perhaps TRBD1 as D (6 bases). Written as DNA, the CDR3 is TGTGCCACCAGCGGGTTCCCCCAGGGGTCAGCCTACAATGAGCAGTTCTTC. Translated, it gives CATSGFPQGSAYNEQFF.